These 19 T cell receptor beta chains share one sample of origin, sequenced in a study of Ad26.COV2.S vaccination and SARS-CoV-2 variants. Treatment specified: 15 to 20 received Ad26.COV2.S at low or high dose, single or two shots; 5 received placebo; per-sample allocation not given. Collection of samples fell on day 63 after the first vaccine or placebo injection. Profiling relied on immunoSEQ multiplex PCR, and the TCRdb table lists in-frame clones only, not all of them. The table includes 300,000 to 350,000 clones, roughly 89% detected once. Sequences were derived from peripheral blood, sampled in a trial of Ad26.COV2.S vaccine versus placebo. The receptors come from a person between 18 and 60 years old who received the Ad26.COV2.S COVID-19 vaccine or a placebo.

In this sample, this clone turned up many times. The rearrangement links TRBV5-4 to TRBJ1-6; no firm D call. Looked up from germline, CDR1 is SGHNT and CDR2 is YYREEE (reference sequence). V was clipped by 1 base and J by 3 bases, with 5 bases between them. The CDR3 is made up of 14 amino acids. The CDR3 loop is CASSLPGYNSPLHF. CDR3 DNA: TGTGCCAGCAGCTTGCCCGGCTATAATTCACCCCTCCACTTT. Using reference TRBV5-4 and TRBJ1-6 for the parts outside the CDR3, the full variable domain is ETGVTQSPTHLIKTRGQQVTLRCSSQSGHNTVSWYQQALGQGPQFIFQYYREEENGRGNFPPRFSGLQFPNYSSELNVNALELDDSALYLCASSLPGYNSPLHFGNGTRLTVT.

The V gene is TRBV25-1, the J gene TRBJ2-3; no reliable D call. V was cut by 2 bases and J by 5 bases, with 20 bases left in between. This CDR3 contains 17 residues. Germline lookup yields CDR1 MGHDK and CDR2 SYGVNS. The CDR3 DNA follows: TGTGCCAGCAGTGAAAGGGAAAAAGGGTTGTTACAAGATACGCAGTATTTT. Amino acids: CASSEREKGLLQDTQYF. Looking up the rest from reference TRBV25-1 and TRBJ2-3 gives the full variable domain: EADIYQTPRYLVIGTGKKITLECSQTMGHDKMYWYQQDPGMELHLIHYSYGVNSTEKGDLSSESTVSRIRTEHFPLTLESARPSHTSQYLCASSEREKGLLQDTQYFGPGTRLTVL.

The V gene is TRBV20-1, the J gene TRBJ2-5; perhaps TRBD2 as D (7 bases). Germline CDR1 DFQATT, CDR2 SNEGSKA (reference sequence). V was pared by 3 bases and J by 1 base, with 15 bases between. The CDR3 covers 15 residues. The CDR3 loop reads CSASPGGASQETQYF. CDR3 in DNA: TGCAGTGCTAGTCCGGGGGGCGCGTCCCAAGAGACCCAGTACTTC.

This chain connects TRBV7-2 to TRBJ2-7; D is unclear. This CDR3 is 13 amino acids long. The germline gives CDR1 SGHTA, CDR2 FQGNSA. The V end was cut by 3 bases, the J end by 0 bases, with 6 bases between. CDR3 amino acids: CASSFWNSYEQYF. Here the CDR3 DNA reads TGTGCCAGCAGCTTCTGGAACTCCTACGAGCAGTACTTC.

The genes are TRBV20-1 and TRBJ1-5, with a weak D call TRBD1 (6 bases). Per the germline V gene, CDR1 is DFQATT and CDR2 is SNEGSKA (reference sequence). V gave up 4 bases and J gave up 4 bases, with 17 bases separating them. This CDR3 comprises 15 residues. The chain's CDR3 is CSAIDRRGLNQPQHF. The CDR3 nucleotides are TGCAGTGCTATTGACAGGCGGGGTTTAAATCAGCCCCAGCATTTT.

The rearrangement links TRBV19 to TRBJ2-2; no clear D gene. There are 17 residues in the CDR3. With 0 bases removed from V and 4 bases from J, the gap between germline ends came to 15 bases. The germline CDR1 and CDR2 sequences are LNHDA and SQIVND (reference sequence). CDR3 region: CASSIDANTKSTGELFF. The CDR3 region has the DNA TGTGCCAGTAGTATAGACGCGAACACGAAATCCACCGGGGAGCTGTTTTTT.

This clone has more than one count but fewer than ten. This chain links TRBV7-9 with TRBJ1-3, with D perhaps TRBD1 (5 bases). V lost 3 bases, J lost 0 bases, and 9 bases lay in between. Germline assignment: CDR1 SEHNR and CDR2 FQNEAQ (reference sequence). The CDR3 is 15 residues long. CDR3: CASSLLDNSGNTIYF. As DNA, the CDR3 is TGTGCCAGCAGCTTGCTGGACAACTCTGGAAACACCATATATTTT.

The J gene is TRBJ2-5, the V gene TRBV7-6; D not resolved. The CDR3 spans 15 residues. The germline V gene encodes CDR1 SGHVS and CDR2 FNYEAQ. Trimming stripped 1 base from V and 2 bases from J, with 11 bases between. The CDR3 DNA reads TGTGCCAGCAGCTTAGGGGTACAGCGACAAGAGACCCAGTACTTC. It is translated as CASSLGVQRQETQYF. Filled out from reference TRBV7-6 and TRBJ2-5, the complete variable domain reads GAGVSQSPRYKVTKRGQDVALRCDPISGHVSLYWYRQALGQGPEFLTYFNYEAQQDKSGLPNDRFSAERPEGSISTLTIQRTEQRDSAMYRCASSLGVQRQETQYFGPGTRLLVL.

In its sample, this clone was seen once. The chain couples TRBV5-1 to TRBJ1-1; TRBD1 is a possible D gene (5 bases). This CDR3 is 14 amino acids long. The germline CDR1 and CDR2 sequences are SGHRS and YFSETQ. The V gene lost 6 bases and the J gene lost 0 bases, with 12 bases spanning the gap. The CDR3 loop reads CASKGEDMNTEAFF. DNA of the CDR3: TGCGCCAGCAAAGGGGAGGATATGAACACTGAAGCTTTCTTT.

This rearrangement joins TRBV18 to TRBJ1-3, with D possibly being TRBD1 (6 bases). Germline CDR1 and CDR2: KGHSH and LQKENI. With 3 bases removed from V and 8 bases from J, the gap between germline ends came to 20 bases. The CDR3 totals 16 residues. CDR3 sequence (DNA): TGTGCCAGCTCACCGAGGACAGAACGAGCCGGAGACACCATATATTTT. Encoded protein: CASSPRTERAGDTIYF.

A single count supports this clone. This sample also contains other DNA sequences that code for the same CDR3. The chain links TRBV19 to TRBJ2-7; D not certain. CDR1 and CDR2 from the germline V gene are LNHDA and SQIVND (reference sequence). The V gene lost 1 base and the J gene lost 1 base, with 8 bases spanning the gap. CDR3 size: 14 residues. As DNA, the CDR3 is TGTGCCAGTAGTATAGGCCCGGCATCCTACGAGCAGTACTTC. It is translated as CASSIGPASYEQYF.

This chain connects TRBV5-8 to TRBJ2-7; maybe TRBD1 (6 bases). Germline-derived CDR1 and CDR2 are SGHTS and YDEGEE. V dropped 7 bases and J dropped 3 bases, with 17 bases sitting between them. The CDR3 is made up of 14 amino acids. CDR3 coding DNA: TGTGCCAGCGGATTACAGGGTAGGGGCTACGAGCAGTACTTC. It is translated as CASGLQGRGYEQYF.

The rearrangement links TRBV5-1 to TRBJ2-1; weak D call: TRBD2 (6 bases). The CDR3 totals 17 residues. V was clipped by 0 bases and J by 4 bases, with 17 bases between them. Germline V gene lookup returns CDR1 SGHRS and CDR2 YFSETQ. CDR3 sequence (DNA): TGCGCCAGCAGCTTGGCCCTAGGGACTCATATATACAATGAGCAGTTCTTC. This gives the protein CASSLALGTHIYNEQFF.

The chain couples TRBV4-3 to TRBJ2-3, with 11 bases aligning to TRBD2. The CDR3 has 16 residues. J lost 4 bases, V lost 4 bases, and 7 bases had no gene match. Germline CDR1 reads LGHNA; CDR2 reads YSLEER. The CDR3 bases are TGCGCCAGCAGCCCCTCCGGGACTAGCGGCGCAGATACGCAGTATTTT. Translation gives CASSPSGTSGADTQYF.

J is TRBJ1-2 and V is TRBV19; no clear D. The CDR3 is 19 amino acids. Looked up from germline, CDR1 is LNHDA and CDR2 is SQIVND (reference sequence). V shed 0 bases and J shed 1 base, with 21 bases lying between them. CDR3 residues: CASSIDGVLGTDFNYGYTF. The CDR3 bases are TGTGCCAGTAGTATAGACGGCGTCCTGGGAACAGATTTTAACTATGGCTACACCTTC.

V usage is TRBV9 and J usage is TRBJ1-2; the D is unclear. V was clipped by 0 bases and J by 4 bases, with 10 bases between them. Looked up from germline, CDR1 is SGDLS and CDR2 is YYNGEE. The CDR3 sequence is 14 residues long. The CDR3 loop reads CASSVGTATYGYTF. For the CDR3, the DNA is TGTGCCAGCAGCGTAGGGACTGCGACCTATGGCTACACCTTC. The complete variable domain, with remaining parts taken from reference TRBV9 and TRBJ1-2, reads DSGVTQTPKHLITATGQRVTLRCSPRSGDLSVYWYQQSLDQGLQFLIQYYNGEERAKGNILERFSAQQFPDLHSELNLSSLELGDSALYFCASSVGTATYGYTFGSGTRLTVV.

The chain employs TRBV5-5 and TRBJ1-3; no clear D. In germline, CDR1 is SGHKS, CDR2 YYEKEE (reference sequence). V dropped 1 base and J dropped 2 bases, with 10 bases sitting between them. The CDR3 runs 15 residues. DNA of the CDR3: TGTGCCAGCAGCTTGAATGTGGGGACTGGAAACACCATATATTTT. Its protein is CASSLNVGTGNTIYF.

About this clone itself: Distinct nucleotide sequences in the sample also encode this CDR3. CDR3 nucleotide sequence: TGTGCCAGCAGCTTGGGGGCGACTAATGAAAAACTGTTTTTT. As protein: CASSLGATNEKLFF. The chain uses TRBV7-2 and TRBJ1-4, with TRBD1 as a possible D gene (6 bases). The CDR3 is 14 residues long. The V end lost 3 bases, the J end lost 2 bases, and 7 bases lay between the germline ends. CDR1 and CDR2 from the germline V gene are SGHTA and FQGNSA.

The V gene is TRBV28, the J gene TRBJ2-2; no reliable D call. V was cut by 3 bases and J by 5 bases, with 7 bases left in between. CDR3 length: 13 amino acids. Looked up from germline, CDR1 is MDHEN and CDR2 is SYDVKM. CDR3 nucleotide sequence: TGTGCCAGCAGTTTTTCGGTTACCGGGGAGCTGTTTTTT. Translated, it gives CASSFSVTGELFF.